These 32 T cell receptor beta chains were all obtained from the same sample, sequenced in a study of CD8+CD57+ T cells in acquired aplastic anemia. It was genomic DNA that served as the template for profiling TCR beta VDJ and CDR3. MiXCR was run by TCRdb on the reads, yielding one entry per CDR3 protein. The data contain under 350,000 distinct CDR3 sequences, under 65% of them singletons. Individuals selected for sequencing had exhibited CD8+CD57+ cell expansion on flow cytometry. Specimen: sorted CD4+, CD8+, or CD8+CD57+ T cells (not recorded which) from PBMCs. These receptors all stem from a human donor with aplastic anemia.

There are many counts of this clonotype. The chain couples TRBV6-1 to TRBJ2-7, with D perhaps matching TRBD2 (5 bases). V lost 3 bases and J lost 1, with 16 bases in between. The CDR3 totals 16 residues. Germline V gives CDR1 MNHNS, CDR2 SASEGT. This CDR3 reads CASSDPLGRGSYEQYF. The CDR3 bases are TGTGCCAGCAGTGATCCTTTGGGCCGAGGGTCCTACGAGCAGTACTTC.

The chain links TRBV7-2 to TRBJ2-7; TRBD2 matches 15 bases. Germline lookup yields CDR1 SGHTA and CDR2 FQGNSA. The V segment lost 5 bases and the J segment 3 bases; nucleotides outside the gene matches: 2. The length of the CDR3 is 15 residues. The CDR3 is CASSGTSGGYYEQYF. Written as DNA, the CDR3 is TGTGCCAGCAGCGGGACTAGCGGGGGGTACTACGAGCAGTACTTC.

The genes are TRBV19 and TRBJ1-1; D might be TRBD1 (6 bases). The V and J ends lost 3 bases and 0 bases respectively, with 14 bases between them. In germline, CDR1 is LNHDA, CDR2 SQIVND (reference sequence). There are 16 residues in the CDR3. CDR3 in DNA: TGTGCCAGTAGTATTAGTATTTGGGGGCTGAACACTGAAGCTTTCTTT. This sequence encodes CASSISIWGLNTEAFF.

V gene TRBV29-1 combines with J gene TRBJ1-2; TRBD1 might be the D (5 bases). The V end was cut by 1 base, the J end by 0 bases, with 18 bases between. Germline V lookup: CDR1 SQVTM, CDR2 ANQGSEA. CDR3 length: 17 amino acids. This chain's CDR3 is CSVEGGIEPGTNYGYTF. CDR3 sequence (DNA): TGCAGCGTTGAAGGGGGGATTGAGCCGGGCACTAACTATGGCTACACCTTC.

The rearrangement links TRBV7-4 to TRBJ2-7; 16 bases agree with TRBD2. Germline V gene sequence: CDR1 SGHVT, CDR2 SQSDAQ. V was pared by 5 bases and J by 4 bases, with 5 bases of the junction left unmatched. This CDR3 is 16 amino acids long. The CDR3 sequence is CASSQGLAGGSYEQYF. The CDR3, as DNA: TGTGCCAGCAGCCAGGGACTAGCGGGGGGGTCTTACGAGCAGTACTTC.

This clonotype occurred many times. The chain carries TRBV6-1 and TRBJ2-1; 12 nucleotides match TRBD2. In germline, CDR1 is MNHNS, CDR2 SASEGT. This CDR3 contains 17 residues. Trimming took 4 bases from V and 2 from J; bases not matched to a gene: 6. The CDR3 DNA sequence: TGTGCCAGCAGTGTAGGGTGGACTAGCGGGACCTACAATGAGCAGTTCTTC. It is translated as CASSVGWTSGTYNEQFF.

The V call is TRBV20-1, the J call TRBJ1-1; tentative D call: TRBD1 (5 bases). CDR1 and CDR2 (germline): DFQATT, SNEGSKA (reference sequence). The CDR3 is made up of 15 amino acids. Trimming shortened V by 3 bases and J by 0 bases, and 14 bases separated the two germline ends. The CDR3: CSARWQGLMNTEAFF. The CDR3 DNA follows: TGCAGTGCTAGGTGGCAGGGCCTCATGAACACTGAAGCTTTCTTT.

The rearrangement joins TRBV7-9 to TRBJ2-5; tentatively, D is TRBD1 (7 bases). Germline assignment: CDR1 SEHNR and CDR2 FQNEAQ (reference sequence). V was shortened by 3 bases and J by 3 bases, with 11 bases between the two germline ends. This CDR3 contains 14 residues. CDR3 DNA: TGTGCCAGCAGCTTGGCGGGACAGAAAGAGACCCAGTACTTC. Amino acid sequence: CASSLAGQKETQYF. The whole variable domain, remainder taken from reference TRBV7-9 and TRBJ2-5, is DTGVSQNPRHKITKRGQNVTFRCDPISEHNRLYWYRQTLGQGPEFLTYFQNEAQLEKSRLLSDRFSAERPKGSFSTLEIQRTEQGDSAMYLCASSLAGQKETQYFGPGTRLLVL.

The gene calls are TRBV5-4 and TRBJ1-5; no clear D gene. CDR1 and CDR2 (germline): SGHNT, YYREEE (reference sequence). The CDR3 loop spans 15 amino acids. V was trimmed by 0 bases and J by 0 bases, leaving 7 bases between them. The CDR3 nucleotides are TGTGCCAGCAGCTTGGACGCGAATAGCAATCAGCCCCAGCATTTT. It encodes CASSLDANSNQPQHF.

J is TRBJ1-5 and V is TRBV10-1; the match to TRBD1 covers 7 bases. With V trimmed by 3 bases and J by 4 bases, 3 bases remained unmatched. The CDR3 extends over 14 amino acids. Per germline, CDR1 WNHNN and CDR2 SYGVQD (reference sequence). The DNA for the CDR3 is TGCGCCAGCAGTGACGGGGACAGAAATCAGCCCCAGCATTTT. It translates to CASSDGDRNQPQHF.

This clonotype was recorded at least ten times. CDR3 sequence reads: CASKPMGSTGAGDTQYF. The DNA of the CDR3 is TGTGCCAGCAAACCTATGGGGTCTACGGGGGCCGGGGATACGCAGTATTTT. This chain joins TRBV6-5 and TRBJ2-3; D may match TRBD1 or TRBD2 (6 bases each). Trimming took off 7 bases at V and 6 bases at J, with 26 bases between the two ends. CDR3 length equals 17 residues. Germline CDR1 reads MNHEY; CDR2 reads SVGAGI.

The chain carries TRBV6-5 and TRBJ2-7; D ambiguous. Trimming pared 0 bases from V and 5 bases from J, leaving 8 bases between. CDR3 length: 13 residues. Germline V gene data show CDR1 as MNHEY and CDR2 as SVGAGI. The CDR3 here is CASSYSRFDEQYF. CDR3 coding DNA: TGTGCCAGCAGTTACTCCAGGTTCGACGAGCAGTACTTC.

This clonotype was seen many times. The rearrangement links TRBV6-6 to TRBJ2-1; 11 nucleotides agree with TRBD2. V lost 5 bases to trimming and J lost 2 bases; unmatched junction nucleotides: 5. CDR1 is MNHNY, CDR2 SVGAGI, per germline (reference sequence). There are 16 residues in the CDR3. Here the CDR3 DNA reads TGTGCCAGCAGTCAACCGACTAGCGGGACCTACAATGAGCAGTTCTTC. Translation: CASSQPTSGTYNEQFF.

The J gene is TRBJ1-4, the V gene TRBV12-3 or TRBV12-4; unclear D gene. V shed 5 bases and J shed 11 bases, with 9 bases lying between them. The CDR3 totals 11 residues. The CDR3 loop reads CASSPRGKLFF. CDR3 DNA sequence: TGTGCCAGCAGTCCTCGAGGGAAACTGTTTTTT.

The chain combines TRBV5-4 with TRBJ1-1; D is undetermined. V lost 0 bases and J 5 bases, leaving 14 bases between the germline ends. The CDR3 loop spans 15 amino acids. Germline CDR1 SGHNT, CDR2 YYREEE (reference sequence). The CDR3 sequence is CASSLEGSRGTEAFF. CDR3 nucleotides: TGTGCCAGCAGCTTGGAAGGGAGCCGTGGAACTGAAGCTTTCTTT.

The chain links TRBV15 to TRBJ1-2; D is ambiguous. The V gene lost 0 bases and the J gene lost 7 bases, with 15 bases spanning the gap. CDR3 length: 15 amino acids. Germline V gene lookup returns CDR1 LNHNV and CDR2 YYDKDF (reference sequence). CDR3 coding DNA: TGTGCCACCAGCAGAGATCTCCCCAGCCCCTCTGGCTACACCTTC. Encoded protein: CATSRDLPSPSGYTF.

The V gene is TRBV10-3, the J gene TRBJ1-6; 7 bases fit TRBD1. This CDR3 spans 14 amino acids. CDR1 and CDR2 from the germline V gene are ENHRY and SYGVKD. J lost 5 bases, V lost 6 bases, and 4 bases had no gene match. CDR3 sequence reads: CAIRGTANNSPLHF. CDR3 nucleotide sequence: TGTGCCATCAGGGGGACAGCTAATAATTCACCCCTCCACTTT.

This clonotype was counted only a few times. The V and J genes are TRBV20-1 and TRBJ2-1; D remains unclear. This CDR3 has 15 residues. In germline, CDR1 is DFQATT, CDR2 SNEGSKA (reference sequence). V lost 1 base to trimming and J lost 1 base, with 11 bases between them. The chain's CDR3 is CSARVEGGSYNEQFF. CDR3 in DNA: TGCAGTGCTAGAGTTGAAGGCGGATCCTACAATGAGCAGTTCTTC.

The V call is TRBV7-2, the J call TRBJ2-7; D is ambiguous. The CDR3 is 13 residues long. V was trimmed by 1 base and J by 3 bases, leaving 7 bases between them. From germline, CDR1 is SGHTA and CDR2 FQGNSA. For the CDR3, the DNA is TGTGCCAGCAGCTTAGTTTCCAGCTACGAGCAGTACTTC. As protein: CASSLVSSYEQYF.

V gene TRBV19 combines with J gene TRBJ1-5; no definite D call. The germline CDR1 and CDR2 sequences are LNHDA and SQIVND (reference sequence). Trimming pared 4 bases from V and 9 bases from J, leaving 10 bases between. CDR3 length: 12 residues. Here the CDR3 reads CASSKSLPPQHF. The CDR3 DNA is TGTGCCAGTAGTAAGTCCCTACCGCCCCAGCATTTT.

The V call is TRBV5-1, the J call TRBJ2-7, with 9 bases matching TRBD1. The CDR3 loop spans 15 amino acids. The germline CDR1 and CDR2 sequences are SGHRS and YFSETQ. The trim removed 1 base at V and 2 bases at J, leaving 4 bases unmatched. The CDR3, as DNA: TGCGCCAGCAGCTTGATTTGGGACAGGGCCTACGAGCAGTACTTC. Residues: CASSLIWDRAYEQYF.

This clonotype was recorded many times. The chain uses TRBV20-1 and TRBJ2-1; 8 bases match TRBD2. CDR1 and CDR2 from the germline V gene are DFQATT and SNEGSKA (reference sequence). V lost 8 bases to trimming and J lost 5 bases; unmatched junction nucleotides: 8. The CDR3 spans 13 residues. CDR3 sequence (DNA): TGCAGTTTCGTAGCGGGACGGAACAATGAGCAGTTCTTC. It yields the protein CSFVAGRNNEQFF.

The table lists this clonotype with a count of one. The chain has TRBV4-1 and TRBJ2-1; 9 bases fit TRBD2. The CDR3 is 15 amino acids. The V gene's germline CDR1 is MGHRA and CDR2 YSYEKL. Germline trimming cut 5 bases from V and 4 bases from J; bases unmatched to any gene: 6. The DNA for the CDR3 is TGCGCCAGCAGCAGCCGACTAGCGGTTTACAATGAGCAGTTCTTC. Protein: CASSSRLAVYNEQFF.

The gene calls are TRBV7-9 and TRBJ2-7, with a possible D match to TRBD1 (5 bases). Germline V CDR1 and CDR2: SEHNR, FQNEAQ (reference sequence). V was pared by 5 bases and J by 5 bases, with 13 bases between. The CDR3 contains 13 residues. The CDR3 DNA reads TGTGCCAGCAGCCCTCCAGCGACAGACGAGCAGTACTTC. This gives the protein CASSPPATDEQYF. The variable domain in full, with the rest retrieved from reference TRBV7-9 and TRBJ2-7, is DTGVSQNPRHKITKRGQNVTFRCDPISEHNRLYWYRQTLGQGPEFLTYFQNEAQLEKSRLLSDRFSAERPKGSFSTLEIQRTEQGDSAMYLCASSPPATDEQYFGPGTRLTVT.

The chain links TRBV19 to TRBJ1-3; a possible D gene is TRBD1 (6 bases). Germline loops: CDR1 LNHDA, CDR2 SQIVND (reference sequence). The ends were cut back, 1 base at V and 0 bases at J, with 10 bases in the middle. The CDR3 runs 16 residues. Here the CDR3 reads CASSIGQANSGNTIYF. The CDR3 DNA follows: TGTGCCAGTAGTATAGGACAGGCAAACTCTGGAAACACCATATATTTT.

The CDR3 region has the DNA TGTGCCAGCAGTTACCCTTTGGGGGGCAATGAGCAGTATTTT. Encoded protein: CASSYPLGGNEQYF. This chain links TRBV7-2 with TRBJ2-3; tentatively, D is TRBD1 or TRBD2 (6 bases each). The V and J ends lost 6 bases and 11 bases respectively, with 21 bases between them. This CDR3 has 14 residues. Looked up from germline, CDR1 is SGHTA and CDR2 is FQGNSA.

The V and J genes are TRBV24-1 and TRBJ2-3; maybe TRBD2 (6 bases). The CDR3 sequence is 14 residues long. Germline CDR1 and CDR2: KGHDR and SFDVKD. The V gene lost 3 bases and the J gene lost 4 bases, with 10 bases spanning the gap. Here the CDR3 reads CATSDREKPDTQYF. The CDR3 DNA reads TGTGCCACCAGTGATCGGGAGAAACCAGATACGCAGTATTTT.

This clonotype was seen ten or more times. The CDR3 loop is CASSSRQTSPLHF. The CDR3 nucleotides are TGTGCCAGCAGCTCCAGACAGACTTCACCCCTCCACTTT. The rearrangement joins TRBV7-2 to TRBJ1-6; the D gene is possibly TRBD1 (5 bases). The CDR3 is 13 residues long. Germline values: CDR1 SGHTA, CDR2 FQGNSA. Deletions cut 4 bases from V and 9 bases from J, with 10 bases between.

This chain joins TRBV6-5 and TRBJ1-2; D unclear. Germline CDR1 MNHEY, CDR2 SVGAGI. This CDR3 has 10 residues. The V end was cut by 9 bases, the J end by 4 bases, with 6 bases between. CDR3 in DNA: TGTGCCAGTTTTCGCTATGGCTACACCTTC. Its translation is CASFRYGYTF.

This sequence joins TRBV20-1 and TRBJ2-2; 7 bases are shared with TRBD1. The CDR3 runs 15 residues. V shed 3 bases and J 1 base; nucleotides not matched to a gene: 5. Germline V CDR1 and CDR2: DFQATT, SNEGSKA (reference sequence). CDR3 sequence (DNA): TGCAGTGCTAGTTTGCGACAGGGGAACACCGGGGAGCTGTTTTTT. Translating gives CSASLRQGNTGELFF.

To note about this clonotype: A much more abundant neighbour one base away suggests this may be a read error. This chain connects TRBV3-1 to TRBJ2-1; D possibly corresponds to TRBD1 (6 bases). CDR3 length equals 12 residues. Germline V CDR1 and CDR2: LGHDT, YNNKEL (reference sequence). The CDR3 region is CASGGSYNGQFF. As DNA, the CDR3 is TGTGCCAGTGGGGGCTCCTACAATGGGCAGTTCTTC.

This rearrangement joins TRBV5-1 to TRBJ2-5, with a tentative D call TRBD2 (6 bases). CDR3 length: 14 residues. Germline V gene data show CDR1 as SGHRS and CDR2 as YFSETQ. The V and J ends lost 5 bases and 2 bases respectively, with 13 bases between them. CDR3 bases: TGCGCCAGCAGTCCCCCTAGCGATCAAGAGACCCAGTACTTC. It translates to CASSPPSDQETQYF.